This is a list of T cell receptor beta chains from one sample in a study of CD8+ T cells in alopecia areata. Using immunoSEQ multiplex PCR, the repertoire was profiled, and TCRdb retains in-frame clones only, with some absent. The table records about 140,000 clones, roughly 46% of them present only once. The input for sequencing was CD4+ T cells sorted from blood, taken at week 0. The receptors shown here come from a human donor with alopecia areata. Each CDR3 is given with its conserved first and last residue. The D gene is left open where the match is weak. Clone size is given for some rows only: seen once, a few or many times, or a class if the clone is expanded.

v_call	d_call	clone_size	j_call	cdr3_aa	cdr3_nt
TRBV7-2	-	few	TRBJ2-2	CASSPQANTGELFF	TGTGCCAGCAGCCCACAGGCGAACACCGGGGAGCTGTTTTTT
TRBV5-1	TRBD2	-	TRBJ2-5	CASSVGTSGRETQYF	TGCGCCAGCAGCGTCGGGACTAGCGGCCGAGAGACCCAGTACTTC
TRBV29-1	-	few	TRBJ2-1	CSVRDGGEQFF	TGCAGCGTCCGCGATGGTGGTGAGCAGTTCTTC
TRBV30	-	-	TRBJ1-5	CAWSVGSQPQHF	TGTGCCTGGAGTGTAGGGAGTCAGCCCCAGCATTTT
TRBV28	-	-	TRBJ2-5	CASSFVPGRGTQYF	TGTGCCAGCAGTTTTGTACCGGGGCGGGGGACCCAGTACTTC
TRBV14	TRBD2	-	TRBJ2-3	CASSQTEGLAGLDTQYF	TGTGCCAGCAGCCAAACGGAAGGACTAGCGGGACTAGATACGCAGTATTTT
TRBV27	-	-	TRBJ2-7	CASSSRTEAYEQYF	TGTGCCAGCAGTTCCAGGACAGAAGCCTACGAGCAGTACTTC
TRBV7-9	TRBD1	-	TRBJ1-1	CASSVGTGAPMNTEAFF	TGTGCCAGCAGCGTCGGGACAGGGGCTCCCATGAACACTGAAGCTTTCTTT
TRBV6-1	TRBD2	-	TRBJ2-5	CASSQGYIRLAEIQETQYF	TGTGCCAGCAGTCAAGGATATATCCGGCTAGCGGAGATTCAAGAGACCCAGTACTTC
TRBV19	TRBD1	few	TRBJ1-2	CASSTDRDYGYTF	TGTGCCAGTAGTACGGACAGGGACTATGGCTACACCTTC
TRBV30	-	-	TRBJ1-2	CAWSGVGYGYTF	TGTGCCTGGAGTGGGGTCGGCTATGGCTACACCTTC
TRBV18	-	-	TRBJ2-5	CASSGQTGLETQYF	TGTGCCAGCTCAGGACAAACTGGTCTGGAGACCCAGTACTTC
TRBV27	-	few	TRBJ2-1	CASSSGPRDEQFF	TGTGCCAGCAGTTCAGGGCCGAGGGATGAGCAGTTCTTC
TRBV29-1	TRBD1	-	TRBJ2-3	CSVVRDRVADTQYF	TGCAGCGTAGTCCGGGACAGGGTTGCAGATACGCAGTATTTT
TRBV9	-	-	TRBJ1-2	CASSVGQGIGGYTF	TGTGCCAGCAGCGTAGGGCAGGGGATTGGTGGCTACACCTTC
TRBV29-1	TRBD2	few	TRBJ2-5	CSVDRGVQETQYF	TGCAGCGTTGATCGGGGGGTACAAGAGACCCAGTACTTC
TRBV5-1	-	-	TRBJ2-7	CASSLSGLSYEQYF	TGCGCCAGCAGCTTGTCCGGGCTATCCTACGAGCAGTACTTC
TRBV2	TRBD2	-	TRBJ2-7	CASRKREVEQYF	TGTGCCAGCAGGAAGCGGGAGGTCGAGCAGTACTTC
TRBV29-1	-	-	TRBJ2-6	CSVQGQGAGANVLTF	TGCAGCGTTCAGGGGCAGGGAGCCGGGGCCAACGTCCTGACTTTC
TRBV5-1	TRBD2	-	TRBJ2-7	CASSGRGSEQYF	TGCGCCAGCAGCGGGAGGGGATCCGAGCAGTACTTC
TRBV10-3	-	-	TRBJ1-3	CAISDTGVSGNTIYF	TGTGCCATCAGTGATACAGGCGTCTCTGGAAACACCATATATTTT
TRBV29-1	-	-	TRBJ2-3	CSVDPGRGTDTQYF	TGCAGCGTTGACCCCGGTCGGGGCACAGATACGCAGTATTTT
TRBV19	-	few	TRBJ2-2	CASSMGRNTGELFF	TGTGCCAGTAGTATGGGCAGGAACACCGGGGAGCTGTTTTTT
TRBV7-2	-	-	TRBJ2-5	CASSAGSDWRNF	TGTGCCAGCAGCGCAGGCTCGGACTGGCGGAACTTC
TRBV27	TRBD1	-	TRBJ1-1	CASSLSRGHPTEAFF	TGTGCCAGCAGTTTATCGAGGGGGCATCCGACTGAAGCTTTCTTT
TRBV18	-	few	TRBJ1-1	CASSQEVNTEAFF	TGTGCCAGCTCACAAGAGGTAAACACTGAAGCTTTCTTT
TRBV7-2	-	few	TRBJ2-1	CASSPIDNEQFF	TGTGCCAGCAGCCCTATTGACAATGAGCAGTTCTTC
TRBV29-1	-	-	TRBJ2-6	CSVGQGGSGANVLTF	TGCAGCGTTGGGCAGGGGGGTTCTGGGGCCAACGTCCTGACTTTC
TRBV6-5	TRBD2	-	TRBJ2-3	CASSSPGGGTQYF	TGTGCCAGCAGTTCCCCGGGAGGGGGTACGCAGTATTTT
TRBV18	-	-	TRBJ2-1	CASSRADYNEQFF	TGTGCCAGCTCCAGGGCGGACTACAATGAGCAGTTCTTC
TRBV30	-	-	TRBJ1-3	CAWSGKGVAGNTIYF	TGTGCCTGGAGTGGAAAAGGAGTAGCTGGAAACACCATATATTTT
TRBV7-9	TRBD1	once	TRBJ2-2	CASSVNPQGAVGTGELFF	TGTGCCAGCAGCGTAAACCCACAGGGGGCAGTCGGGACCGGGGAGCTGTTTTTT
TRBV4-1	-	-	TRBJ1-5	CASSHLLLRGWQPQHF	TGCGCCAGCAGCCACCTCCTCCTTAGGGGATGGCAGCCCCAGCATTTT
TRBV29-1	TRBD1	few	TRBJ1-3	CSVRDSFSGNTIYF	TGCAGCGTGAGGGACAGCTTCTCTGGAAACACCATATATTTT
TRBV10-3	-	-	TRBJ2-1	CAIRGGPRTNEQFF	TGTGCCATCAGAGGGGGACCCCGAACCAATGAGCAGTTCTTC